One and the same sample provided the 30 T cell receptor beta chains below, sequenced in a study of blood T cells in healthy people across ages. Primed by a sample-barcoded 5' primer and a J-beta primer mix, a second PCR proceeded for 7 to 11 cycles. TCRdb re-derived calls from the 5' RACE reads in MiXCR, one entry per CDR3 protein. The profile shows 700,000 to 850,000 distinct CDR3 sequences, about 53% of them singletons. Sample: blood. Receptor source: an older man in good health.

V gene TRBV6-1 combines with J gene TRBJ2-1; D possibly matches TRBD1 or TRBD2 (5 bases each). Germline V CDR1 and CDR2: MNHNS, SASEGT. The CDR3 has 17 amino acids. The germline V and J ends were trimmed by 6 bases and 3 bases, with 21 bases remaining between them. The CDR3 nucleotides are TGTGCCAGCAGCCCCACCTTGGGGGAAATCCTCTACAATGAGCAGTTCTTC. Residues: CASSPTLGEILYNEQFF.

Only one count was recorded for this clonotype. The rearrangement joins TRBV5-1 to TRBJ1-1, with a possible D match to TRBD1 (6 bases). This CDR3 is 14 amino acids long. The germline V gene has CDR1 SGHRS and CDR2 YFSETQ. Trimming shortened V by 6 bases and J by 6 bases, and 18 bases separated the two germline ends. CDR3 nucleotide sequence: TGCGCCAGCACGGAAGGGGGACGAATCTCTGAAGCTTTCTTT. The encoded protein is CASTEGGRISEAFF. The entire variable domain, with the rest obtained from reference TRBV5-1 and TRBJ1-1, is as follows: KAGVTQTPRYLIKTRGQQVTLSCSPISGHRSVSWYQQTPGQGLQFLFEYFSETQRNKGNFPGRFSGRQFSNSRSEMNVSTLELGDSALYLCASTEGGRISEAFFGQGTRLTVV.

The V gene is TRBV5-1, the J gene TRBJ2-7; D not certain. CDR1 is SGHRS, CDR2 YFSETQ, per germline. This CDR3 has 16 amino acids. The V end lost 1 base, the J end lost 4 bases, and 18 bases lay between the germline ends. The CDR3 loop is CASSLTQAVALYEQYF. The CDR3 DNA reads TGCGCCAGCAGCTTGACTCAGGCGGTAGCCCTTTACGAGCAGTACTTC.

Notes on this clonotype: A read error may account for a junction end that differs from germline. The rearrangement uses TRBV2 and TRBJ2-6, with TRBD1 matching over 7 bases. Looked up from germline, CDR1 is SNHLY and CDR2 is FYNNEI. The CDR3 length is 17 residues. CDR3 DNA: TGTGCCAGCAGGTTGGACAGGCGGTCCGCTGGGGCCAACGTCCCGACTTTC. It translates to CASRLDRRSAGANVPTF.

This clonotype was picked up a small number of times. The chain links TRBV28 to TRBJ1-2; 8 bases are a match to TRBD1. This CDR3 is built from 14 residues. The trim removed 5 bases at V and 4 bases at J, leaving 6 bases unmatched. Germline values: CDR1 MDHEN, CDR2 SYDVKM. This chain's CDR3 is CASSLEQGAYGYTF. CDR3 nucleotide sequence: TGTGCCAGCAGTCTGGAGCAGGGGGCCTATGGCTACACCTTC.

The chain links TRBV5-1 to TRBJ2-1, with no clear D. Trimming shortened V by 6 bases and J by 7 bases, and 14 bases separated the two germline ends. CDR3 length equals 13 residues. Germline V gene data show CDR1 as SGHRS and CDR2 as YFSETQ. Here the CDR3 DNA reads TGCGCCAGCACGACTTTAACAGTGAATGAGCAGTTCTTC. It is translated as CASTTLTVNEQFF. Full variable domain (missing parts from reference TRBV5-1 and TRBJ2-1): KAGVTQTPRYLIKTRGQQVTLSCSPISGHRSVSWYQQTPGQGLQFLFEYFSETQRNKGNFPGRFSGRQFSNSRSEMNVSTLELGDSALYLCASTTLTVNEQFFGPGTRLTVL.

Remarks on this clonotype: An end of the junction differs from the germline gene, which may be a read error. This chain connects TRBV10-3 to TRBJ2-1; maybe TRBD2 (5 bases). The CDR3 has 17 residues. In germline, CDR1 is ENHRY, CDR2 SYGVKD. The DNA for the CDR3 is TGTGCCATCAGTGGGTTTTTCCGGGGATTTTACTACGATGAGCAGTTCTTC. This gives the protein CAISGFFRGFYYDEQFF.

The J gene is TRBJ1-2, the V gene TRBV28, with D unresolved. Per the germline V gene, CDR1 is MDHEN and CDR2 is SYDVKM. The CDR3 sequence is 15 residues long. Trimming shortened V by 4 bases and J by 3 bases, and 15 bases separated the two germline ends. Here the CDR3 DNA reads TGTGCCAGCAGTTCTCCGACCCCAGGCGACTATGGCTACACCTTC. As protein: CASSSPTPGDYGYTF.

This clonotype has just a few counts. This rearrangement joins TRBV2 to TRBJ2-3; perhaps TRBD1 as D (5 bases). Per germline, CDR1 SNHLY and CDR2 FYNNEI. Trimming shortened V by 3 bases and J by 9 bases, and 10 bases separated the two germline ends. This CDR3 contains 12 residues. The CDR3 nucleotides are TGTGCCAGCAGTGATGGTCAGGGCACGCAGTATTTT. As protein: CASSDGQGTQYF.

This CDR3 is CAITTGLAVTDTQYF. The CDR3 DNA sequence: TGTGCCATCACGACTGGACTAGCGGTCACAGATACGCAGTATTTT. The chain has TRBV10-3 and TRBJ2-3; 10 bases agree with TRBD2. Germline assignment: CDR1 ENHRY and CDR2 SYGVKD. V lost 7 bases to trimming and J lost 2 bases; unmatched junction nucleotides: 6. The CDR3 covers 15 residues.

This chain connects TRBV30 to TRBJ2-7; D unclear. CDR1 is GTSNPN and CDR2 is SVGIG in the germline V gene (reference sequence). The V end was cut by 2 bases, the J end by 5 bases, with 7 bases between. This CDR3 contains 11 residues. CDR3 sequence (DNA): TGTGCCTGGAGTAAGGTTAACGAGCAGTACTTC. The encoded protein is CAWSKVNEQYF.

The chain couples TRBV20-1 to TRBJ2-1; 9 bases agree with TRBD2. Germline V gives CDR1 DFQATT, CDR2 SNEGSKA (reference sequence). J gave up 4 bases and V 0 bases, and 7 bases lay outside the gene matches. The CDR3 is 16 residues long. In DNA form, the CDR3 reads TGCAGTGCTAGAGATAGCACTAGCGGGCAATACAATGAGCAGTTCTTC. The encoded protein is CSARDSTSGQYNEQFF.

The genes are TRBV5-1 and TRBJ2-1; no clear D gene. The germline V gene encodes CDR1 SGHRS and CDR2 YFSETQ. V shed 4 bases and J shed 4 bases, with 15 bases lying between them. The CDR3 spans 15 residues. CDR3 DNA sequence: TGCGCCAGCAGCCCGCGCAGGCCTTCTTACAATGAGCAGTTCTTC. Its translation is CASSPRRPSYNEQFF.

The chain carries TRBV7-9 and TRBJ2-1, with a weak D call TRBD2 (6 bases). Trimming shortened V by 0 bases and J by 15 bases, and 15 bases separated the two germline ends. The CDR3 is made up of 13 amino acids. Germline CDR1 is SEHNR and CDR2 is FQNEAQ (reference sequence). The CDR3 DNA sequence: TGTGCCAGCAGCTTAGCCGGTAGCGGAGCCCTGTTCTTC. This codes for CASSLAGSGALFF.

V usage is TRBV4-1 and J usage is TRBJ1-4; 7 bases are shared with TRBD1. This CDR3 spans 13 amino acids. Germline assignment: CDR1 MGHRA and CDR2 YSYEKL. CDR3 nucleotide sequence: TGCAGCAGCCAAGGGGGGACAGCTGAAAAACTGTTTTTT. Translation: CSSQGGTAEKLFF.

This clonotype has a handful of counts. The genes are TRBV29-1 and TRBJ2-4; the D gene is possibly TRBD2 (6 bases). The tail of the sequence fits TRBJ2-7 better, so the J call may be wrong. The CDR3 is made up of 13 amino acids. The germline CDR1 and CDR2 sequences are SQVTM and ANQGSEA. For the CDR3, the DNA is TGCAGCGCCTTCGGAGGAGGGCTTTACGAGCAGTACTTC. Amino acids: CSAFGGGLYEQYF.

CDR3 nucleotides: TGTGCCAGCAGCTTCGGACAGGGGGGACAGACCCAGTACTTC. Protein sequence: CASSFGQGGQTQYF. The rearrangement uses TRBV7-3 and TRBJ2-5; 10 bases match TRBD1. The V gene's germline CDR1 is SGHTA and CDR2 FQGTGA. The V gene end was trimmed by 3 bases and the J gene end by 6 bases; junction bases not matched to a gene: 4. The CDR3 runs 14 residues.

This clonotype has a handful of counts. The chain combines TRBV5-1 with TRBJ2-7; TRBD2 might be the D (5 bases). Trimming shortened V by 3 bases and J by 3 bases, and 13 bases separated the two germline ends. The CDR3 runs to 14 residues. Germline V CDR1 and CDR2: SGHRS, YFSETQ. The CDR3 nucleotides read TGCGCCAGCAGCTCATCGGAGGCGGTCTACGAGCAGTACTTC. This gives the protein CASSSSEAVYEQYF.

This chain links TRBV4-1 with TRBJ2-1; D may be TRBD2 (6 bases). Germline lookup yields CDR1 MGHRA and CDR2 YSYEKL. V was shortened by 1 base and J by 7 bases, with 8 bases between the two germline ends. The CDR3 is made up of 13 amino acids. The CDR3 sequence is CASSQGLVNEQFF. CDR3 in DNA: TGCGCCAGCAGCCAAGGACTAGTTAATGAGCAGTTCTTC.

The CDR3 DNA follows: TGCGCCAGCAGCTTCCTACAGGGGGAAGAGACCCAGTACTTC. Protein product: CASSFLQGEETQYF. The chain carries TRBV5-1 and TRBJ2-5; the match to TRBD1 covers 8 bases. Germline V lookup: CDR1 SGHRS, CDR2 YFSETQ. CDR3 length: 14 amino acids. The junction had 3 bases not matched to a gene; V was cut back by 2 bases and J by 3 bases.

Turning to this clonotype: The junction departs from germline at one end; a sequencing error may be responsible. Here the CDR3 reads CASGIGRGPGETQYF. The CDR3 DNA sequence: TGCGCCAGCGGAATCGGGAGAGGGCCAGGGGAGACCCAGTACTTT. V and J are TRBV5-1 and TRBJ2-5, with D perhaps given as TRBD1 or TRBD2 (6 bases each). There are 15 residues in the CDR3. The germline gives CDR1 SGHRS, CDR2 YFSETQ.

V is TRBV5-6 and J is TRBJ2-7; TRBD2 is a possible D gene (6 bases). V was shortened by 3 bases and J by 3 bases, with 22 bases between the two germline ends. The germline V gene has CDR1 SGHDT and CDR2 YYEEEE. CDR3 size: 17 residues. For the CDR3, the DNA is TGTGCCAGCAGCTCTAAGGTGGTGACTAGGGGAGGCTACGAGCAGTACTTC. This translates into CASSSKVVTRGGYEQYF.

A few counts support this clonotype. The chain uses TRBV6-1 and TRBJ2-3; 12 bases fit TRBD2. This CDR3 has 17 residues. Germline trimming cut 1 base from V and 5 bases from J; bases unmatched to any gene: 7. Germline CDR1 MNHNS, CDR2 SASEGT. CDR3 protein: CASSEELAGGFGDTQYF. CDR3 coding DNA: TGTGCCAGCAGTGAAGAACTAGCGGGAGGATTCGGAGATACGCAGTATTTT.

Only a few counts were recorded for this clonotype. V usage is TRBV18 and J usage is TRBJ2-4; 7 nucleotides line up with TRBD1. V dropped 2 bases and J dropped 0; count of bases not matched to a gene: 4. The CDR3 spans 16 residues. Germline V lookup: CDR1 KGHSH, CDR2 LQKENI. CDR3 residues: CASSPGTARAKNIQYF. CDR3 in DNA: TGTGCCAGCTCACCAGGGACAGCACGAGCCAAAAACATTCAGTACTTC.

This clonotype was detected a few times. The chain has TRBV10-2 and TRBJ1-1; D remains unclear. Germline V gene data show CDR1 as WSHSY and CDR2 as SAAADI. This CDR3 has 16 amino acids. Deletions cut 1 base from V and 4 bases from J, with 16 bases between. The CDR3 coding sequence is TGCGCCAGCAGTGAGTTTTCGTTTCGGGGAAGCACTGAAGCTTTCTTT. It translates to CASSEFSFRGSTEAFF.

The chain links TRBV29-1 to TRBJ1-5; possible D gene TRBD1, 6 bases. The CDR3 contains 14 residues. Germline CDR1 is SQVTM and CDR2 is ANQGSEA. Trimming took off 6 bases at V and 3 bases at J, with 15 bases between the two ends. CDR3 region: CSVRSQGPNQPQHF. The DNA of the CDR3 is TGCAGCGTGAGGTCACAGGGCCCCAATCAGCCCCAGCATTTT.

In nucleotides, the CDR3 is TGCGCCAGCAGCCAAAACGCCGGGACAGCCGGGCAAGAGACCCAGTACTTC. It specifies CASSQNAGTAGQETQYF. The chain combines TRBV4-1 with TRBJ2-5, with TRBD1 identical over 7 bases. This CDR3 is 17 amino acids long. The V and J ends lost 2 bases and 2 bases, in that order; junction bases with no gene match: 11. Germline V lookup: CDR1 MGHRA, CDR2 YSYEKL.

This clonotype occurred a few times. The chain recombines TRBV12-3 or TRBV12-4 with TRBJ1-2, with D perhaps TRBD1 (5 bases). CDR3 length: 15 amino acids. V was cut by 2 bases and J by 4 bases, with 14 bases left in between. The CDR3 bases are TGTGCCAGCAGTTTATGGCCCCCAGGGAGCTATGGCTACACCTTC. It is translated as CASSLWPPGSYGYTF.

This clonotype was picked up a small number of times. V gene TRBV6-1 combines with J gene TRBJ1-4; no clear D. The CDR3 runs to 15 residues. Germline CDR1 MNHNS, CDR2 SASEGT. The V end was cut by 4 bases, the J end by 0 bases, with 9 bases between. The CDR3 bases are TGTGCCAGCAGTGGCCCCTTCTCAACTAATGAAAAACTGTTTTTT. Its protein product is CASSGPFSTNEKLFF.

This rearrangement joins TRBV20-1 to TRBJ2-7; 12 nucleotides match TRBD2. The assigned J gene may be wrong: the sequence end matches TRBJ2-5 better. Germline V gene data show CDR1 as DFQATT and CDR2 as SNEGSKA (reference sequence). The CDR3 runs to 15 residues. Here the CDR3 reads CSASPTLAGGETQYF. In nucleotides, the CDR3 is TGCAGTGCTAGTCCCACCCTAGCGGGAGGGGAGACCCAGTACTTC.